The 4 T cell receptor beta chains below come from one sample, sequenced in a study of spatial heterogeneity in lung cancer. The time point: sample taken at primary tumor resection. No cells were sorted before sequencing. The whole RNA sequenced was extracted from tumor, nontumor lung or frozen PBMC. TCRdb independently ran MiXCR on the 5' RACE reads; one entry per CDR3 protein. The sample lists about 14,000 distinct CDR3 sequences; roughly a tenth were seen once. Sequences were derived from PBMCs, sampled at surgery. Receptors originate from a male donor with early-stage non-small cell lung cancer.

This clonotype was picked up a small number of times. A read error may produce the germline difference seen at one junction end. This chain links TRBV6-1 with TRBJ1-1; maybe TRBD1 (5 bases). Looked up from germline, CDR1 is MNHNS and CDR2 is SASEGT. The CDR3 loop spans 12 amino acids. The CDR3 region has the DNA TGTGCCAGCATGAAGGGGATACTTGAAGTTTTCTTT. Translating it yields CASMKGILEVFF.

This chain connects TRBV6-5 to TRBJ2-7; D could derive from TRBD1 or TRBD2 (5 bases each). Trimming removed 2 bases at V and 6 bases at J, with 14 bases between. Germline V lookup: CDR1 MNHEY, CDR2 SVGAGI. This CDR3 spans 14 amino acids. The CDR3, as DNA: TGTGCCAGCAGTTACGGGACCTATGATGGCGAGCAGTACTTC. The encoded protein is CASSYGTYDGEQYF.

This clonotype showed up many times. CDR3 DNA: TGTGCCAGCAGTTTATCGCAGGGACAGGTTTTTTTT. Translation: CASSLSQGQVFF. This chain links TRBV28 with TRBJ1-4; the match to TRBD1 covers 8 bases. This CDR3 has 12 amino acids. After removal of 1 base from V and 17 bases from J, the junction contained 6 bases not matched to a gene. Germline-derived CDR1 and CDR2 are MDHEN and SYDVKM.

This clonotype is labeled as medium-sized. V is TRBV11-3 and J is TRBJ2-7; D is uncertain. The CDR3 is 12 amino acids. V lost 5 bases, J lost 4 bases, and 9 bases lay in between. Germline V gives CDR1 SGHNT, CDR2 YENEEA. CDR3 sequence reads: CASSRDSYEQYF. The CDR3 bases are TGTGCCAGCAGCCGAGACTCTTACGAGCAGTACTTC.